This T cell receptor beta chain was identified in a study of T cell changes during pregnancy in multiple sclerosis. This table comes from immunoSEQ multiplex PCR, and its TCRdb copy is limited to in-frame clones, with some not included. The table records around 58,000 clones, 91% of them present only once. Sequencing used CD4+ T cells from peripheral blood mononuclear cells, obtained after pregnancy. The receptor's source is a female donor in good health, enrolled as a control in a pregnancy study.

The CDR3 loop reads CASSADRGNSPLHF. CDR3 coding DNA: TGTGCCAGCAGTGCAGACAGGGGGAATTCACCCCTCCACTTT. The chain combines TRBV25-1 with TRBJ1-6, with 9 bases lining up with TRBD1. CDR1 and CDR2 (germline): MGHDK, SYGVNS. There are 14 residues in the CDR3. V lost 4 bases, J lost 7 bases, and 2 bases stayed unmatched.